The 27 T cell receptor beta chains below all came from one sample that was sequenced in a study of T cell repertoires in cytomegalovirus infection. Via MiXCR, TCRdb re-called the reads, giving one row per CDR3 protein. The table shows around 120,000 distinct CDR3 sequences, with almost 9% occurring only once. The sample was PBMCs. The receptors were sampled from a human donor in good health (CMV status not recorded). Some clones in this sample may be carry-over from other donors' samples.

This clonotype has at least ten counts. V usage is TRBV7-2 and J usage is TRBJ2-7; D is undetermined. V was pared by 5 bases and J by 2 bases, with 13 bases between. This CDR3 is built from 14 residues. The germline V gene encodes CDR1 SGHTA and CDR2 FQGNSA. CDR3 sequence (DNA): TGTGCCAGCAGCCTTAGGCTTCGCCCCTACGAGCAGTACTTC. As protein: CASSLRLRPYEQYF.

The chain joins TRBV4-1 to TRBJ1-2, with 8 nucleotides matching TRBD1. V was clipped by 3 bases and J by 4 bases; unmatched bases: 7. Germline-derived CDR1 and CDR2 are MGHRA and YSYEKL. CDR3 length: 15 amino acids. CDR3 sequence: CASSQGTGSFYGYTF. CDR3 in DNA: TGCGCCAGCAGCCAGGGGACAGGCTCCTTCTATGGCTACACCTTC.

The sample holds many counts of this clonotype. The V gene is TRBV19, the J gene TRBJ1-1; D remains unclear. CDR1 and CDR2 (germline): LNHDA, SQIVND (reference sequence). Trimming removed 4 bases from V and 4 bases from J, with 13 bases in between. This CDR3 region has 14 residues. The CDR3 region has the DNA TGTGCCAGTAGTACTGCGTCGGGAGGCACTGAAGCTTTCTTT. As protein: CASSTASGGTEAFF.

This clonotype has ten or more counts. The rearrangement links TRBV7-2 to TRBJ2-4, with a tentative D call TRBD2 (5 bases). This CDR3 region has 15 residues. Germline assignment: CDR1 SGHTA and CDR2 FQGNSA. V lost 1 base and J lost 15, with 22 bases in between. DNA of the CDR3: TGTGCCAGCAGCTTAGTTGGGGTGAGAGGGAACCTACCGTACTTC. The encoded protein is CASSLVGVRGNLPYF. Variable domain in full (rest from reference TRBV7-2 and TRBJ2-4): GAGVSQSPSNKVTEKGKDVELRCDPISGHTALYWYRQSLGQGLEFLIYFQGNSAPDKSGLPSDRFSAERTGGSVSTLTIQRTQQEDSAVYLCASSLVGVRGNLPYFGAGTRLSVL.

About this clonotype: A much larger clone sits a single nucleotide away, making a read error possible. The chain combines TRBV11-3 with TRBJ2-4; D is unresolved. Germline V gene sequence: CDR1 SGHNT, CDR2 YENEEA. The CDR3 spans 13 residues. Written as DNA, the CDR3 is TGTGCCAGCAGCTTACCCCCCTTAAACATTAAGTACTTC. As protein: CASSLPPLNIKYF.

This clonotype was detected many times. The chain joins TRBV11-1 to TRBJ2-1; 9 nucleotides line up with TRBD2. Trimming took 0 bases from V and 4 from J; bases not matched to a gene: 4. CDR3 length: 16 amino acids. Germline CDR1 reads SGHAT; CDR2 reads FQDESV (reference sequence). The chain's CDR3 is CASSLASSGVYNEQFF. CDR3 sequence (DNA): TGTGCCAGCAGCTTAGCCTCTAGCGGGGTGTACAATGAGCAGTTCTTC. Full variable domain (remainder filled in from reference TRBV11-1 and TRBJ2-1): EAEVAQSPRYKITEKSQAVAFWCDPISGHATLYWYRQILGQGPELLVQFQDESVVDDSQLPKDRFSAERLKGVDSTLKIQPAELGDSAMYLCASSLASSGVYNEQFFGPGTRLTVL.

This clonotype was detected ten times or more. The V gene is TRBV19, the J gene TRBJ1-1; D uncertain. Trimming shortened V by 9 bases and J by 1 base, and 27 bases separated the two germline ends. The CDR3 has 18 residues. Germline V gene lookup returns CDR1 LNHDA and CDR2 SQIVND (reference sequence). For the CDR3, the DNA is TGTGCCAGCCCTCGTCGGATATGCATAGACGTTGCGAACACTGAAGCTTTCTTT. Translated, it gives CASPRRICIDVANTEAFF. The full variable domain, in which reference TRBV19 and TRBJ1-1 provide the parts outside the CDR3, is DGGITQSPKYLFRKEGQNVTLSCEQNLNHDAMYWYRQDPGQGLRLIYYSQIVNDFQKGDIAEGYSVSREKKESFPLTVTSAQKNPTAFYLCASPRRICIDVANTEAFFGQGTRLTVV.

There are a few counts of this clonotype. The chain carries TRBV19 and TRBJ2-1; the D call may be TRBD1 or TRBD2 (6 bases each). V was cut by 7 bases and J by 1 base, with 17 bases left in between. Germline assignment: CDR1 LNHDA and CDR2 SQIVND (reference sequence). The CDR3 loop spans 16 amino acids. CDR3 in DNA: TGTGCCAGTACCCGAGAAGGGGGGCGGTCCTACAATGAGCAGTTCTTC. Its translation: CASTREGGRSYNEQFF. Complete variable domain (other parts from reference TRBV19 and TRBJ2-1): DGGITQSPKYLFRKEGQNVTLSCEQNLNHDAMYWYRQDPGQGLRLIYYSQIVNDFQKGDIAEGYSVSREKKESFPLTVTSAQKNPTAFYLCASTREGGRSYNEQFFGPGTRLTVL.

This clonotype was detected many times. The V gene is TRBV7-9, the J gene TRBJ1-6; D unclear. The V and J ends lost 4 bases and 9 bases respectively, with 13 bases between them. In germline, CDR1 is SEHNR, CDR2 FQNEAQ (reference sequence). The CDR3 loop spans 14 amino acids. The CDR3 is CASSYGRDGSPLHF. CDR3 sequence (DNA): TGTGCCAGCAGCTATGGACGGGATGGTTCACCCCTCCACTTT.

About this clonotype: This may stem from a read error, because a much larger clone lies one nucleotide away. This is likely a read error, given that the CDR3 carries no conserved phenylalanine or tryptophan at its end. This rearrangement joins TRBV28 to TRBJ2-7, with 7 bases lining up with TRBD1. CDR3 length: 13 residues. Losses at the gene ends were 8 bases for V and 0 bases for J; bases not matched to a gene: 4. Germline CDR1 MDHEN, CDR2 SYDVKM. The CDR3 DNA sequence: TGTGCCAGCGCCAGGGACAGCTCCTACGAGCAGTACTTG. It is translated as CASARDSSYEQYL.

In its sample, this clonotype was seen many times. The rearrangement joins TRBV15 to TRBJ2-3; 12 bases fit TRBD1. The V gene's germline CDR1 is LNHNV and CDR2 YYDKDF (reference sequence). J lost 4 bases, V lost 3 bases, and 5 bases had no gene match. This CDR3 contains 16 residues. The CDR3 is CATSSGTGGWSDTQYF. As DNA, the CDR3 is TGTGCCACCAGCAGCGGGACAGGGGGCTGGTCAGATACGCAGTATTTT.

This clonotype has at least ten counts. The chain uses TRBV5-1 and TRBJ1-5; D gene unclear. Germline CDR1 and CDR2: SGHRS and YFSETQ. The CDR3 loop spans 15 amino acids. Between the trimmed V and J ends, which lost 8 bases and 8 bases, there was a span of 23 bases. CDR3 loop: CASSRDAAGKEPQHF. As DNA, the CDR3 is TGCGCCAGTTCGCGCGATGCGGCCGGGAAGGAGCCCCAGCATTTT.

CDR3 bases: TGTGCCAGCAGAAAGGCCGGGACAACTAGCTCTGGGGCCAACGTCCTGACTTTC. This sequence encodes CASRKAGTTSSGANVLTF. This chain links TRBV13 with TRBJ2-6; a weak D match, TRBD1 (6 bases). This CDR3 comprises 18 residues. Trimming took off 6 bases at V and 0 bases at J, with 18 bases between the two ends. Germline V gene lookup returns CDR1 PRHDT and CDR2 FYEKMQ (reference sequence).

This clonotype was seen many times. V is TRBV12-3 or TRBV12-4 and J is TRBJ1-1; a possible D gene is TRBD1 (5 bases). V was pared by 5 bases and J by 1 base, with 14 bases between. The CDR3 spans 15 residues. In DNA form, the CDR3 reads TGTGCCAGCAGTACGAACAGGAGGAGGAACACTGAAGCTTTCTTT. Its protein product is CASSTNRRRNTEAFF.

This clonotype was observed many times. The rearrangement links TRBV10-3 to TRBJ2-1; 11 bases agree with TRBD1. This CDR3 contains 16 residues. The V gene end was trimmed by 2 bases and the J gene end by 8 bases; junction bases not matched to a gene: 8. Germline assignment: CDR1 ENHRY and CDR2 SYGVKD. This CDR3 is CAISEGAGTGGDEQFF. CDR3 DNA sequence: TGTGCCATCAGTGAGGGAGCCGGGACAGGGGGAGATGAGCAGTTCTTC.

This clonotype has a count of ten or more. The genes are TRBV4-2 and TRBJ2-1; 7 bases map to TRBD1. V lost 0 bases and J lost 0; bases outside the gene matches: 2. CDR1 LGHNA and CDR2 YNFKEQ come from the germline V gene. The CDR3 has 16 residues. CDR3 protein: CASSQEDRPSYNEQFF. The CDR3 bases are TGTGCCAGCAGCCAAGAGGACAGGCCCTCCTACAATGAGCAGTTCTTC.

The chain's CDR3 is CASSPYGQMNTEAFF. The CDR3 DNA reads TGTGCCAGCAGCCCTTACGGACAGATGAACACTGAAGCTTTCTTT. The chain employs TRBV3-1 and TRBJ1-1, with D maybe TRBD1 (6 bases). The V and J ends lost 4 bases and 0 bases respectively, with 12 bases between them. CDR3 length equals 15 residues. The germline V gene has CDR1 LGHDT and CDR2 YNNKEL (reference sequence).

In this sample, this clonotype turned up many times. The rearrangement joins TRBV5-1 to TRBJ1-1; TRBD1 matches at 7 bases. V lost 0 bases and J lost 7; bases outside the gene matches: 0. CDR3 length: 12 amino acids. CDR1 SGHRS and CDR2 YFSETQ come from the germline V gene. The CDR3 loop is CASSLGQGEAFF. The CDR3 DNA is TGCGCCAGCAGCTTGGGACAGGGTGAAGCTTTCTTT.

This clonotype was observed many times. V is TRBV7-9 and J is TRBJ2-7; D not resolved. This CDR3 comprises 17 residues. The germline V gene encodes CDR1 SEHNR and CDR2 FQNEAQ (reference sequence). With 0 bases removed from V and 6 bases from J, the gap between germline ends came to 21 bases. In nucleotides, the CDR3 is TGTGCCAGCAGCTTAGCGCTGTTGGACGGCCGCGTTGGCGAGCAGTACTTC. The encoded protein is CASSLALLDGRVGEQYF.

At least ten counts were recorded for this clonotype. The chain uses TRBV3-1 and TRBJ1-1; 7 nucleotides line up with TRBD1. The CDR3 is 14 residues long. Trimming cost V 2 bases and J 4 bases; bases outside gene matches: 4. From germline, CDR1 is LGHDT and CDR2 YNNKEL (reference sequence). The CDR3 is CASSQPGGGTEAFF. Written as DNA, the CDR3 is TGTGCCAGCAGCCAACCAGGGGGGGGCACTGAAGCTTTCTTT.

This clonotype has a count of ten or more. This rearrangement joins TRBV10-3 to TRBJ2-1; a possible D gene is TRBD2 (6 bases). This CDR3 contains 18 residues. Per germline, CDR1 ENHRY and CDR2 SYGVKD. Trimming stripped 0 bases from V and 8 bases from J, with 23 bases between. The CDR3 protein is CAISESTLLGGRSYEQFF. The CDR3 region has the DNA TGTGCCATCAGTGAGTCTACCCTACTGGGGGGTCGTAGCTATGAGCAGTTCTTC.

This clonotype was counted at least ten times. This chain links TRBV7-6 with TRBJ1-1; D possibly corresponds to TRBD1 (6 bases). CDR3 size: 15 residues. Germline assignment: CDR1 SGHVS and CDR2 FNYEAQ. V was shortened by 8 bases and J by 2 bases, with 18 bases between the two germline ends. The CDR3 DNA reads TGTGCCAGCCGAACGGGATCAGGGGCTAACACTGAAGCTTTCTTT. This gives the protein CASRTGSGANTEAFF.

In this sample, this clonotype turned up a few times. The CDR3 nucleotides are TGTGCCAGCAGTACAGGGTTAGGTCAGCCCCAGCATTTT. Its protein is CASSTGLGQPQHF. J is TRBJ1-5 and V is TRBV28, with a tentative D call TRBD1 (6 bases). The V end lost 5 bases, the J end lost 6 bases, and 11 bases lay between the germline ends. This CDR3 has 13 amino acids. CDR1 and CDR2 from the germline V gene are MDHEN and SYDVKM.

This clonotype appeared many times. The genes are TRBV7-3 and TRBJ2-3; TRBD1 might be the D (6 bases). The CDR3 length is 15 residues. Trimming removed 6 bases from V and 1 base from J, with 14 bases in between. The germline CDR1 and CDR2 sequences are SGHTA and FQGTGA. The CDR3 DNA reads TGTGCCAGCAGTCCAGGGGCTAGCCGCACAGATACGCAGTATTTT. Translating it yields CASSPGASRTDTQYF.

This clonotype was recorded at least ten times. This chain uses TRBV7-2 with TRBJ2-2, with TRBD1 matching 7 bases. V was pared by 5 bases and J by 4 bases, with 7 bases of the junction left unmatched. The CDR3 has 15 residues. CDR1 and CDR2 (germline): SGHTA, FQGNSA. In nucleotides, the CDR3 is TGTGCCAGCAGCCCCACAGGGGCTAGCACCGGGGAGCTGTTTTTT. This translates into CASSPTGASTGELFF.

This clonotype showed up many times. This chain joins TRBV7-2 and TRBJ2-3; 7 nucleotides match TRBD2. CDR1 is SGHTA and CDR2 is FQGNSA in the germline V gene. The CDR3 contains 15 residues. With V trimmed by 3 bases and J by 3 bases, 6 bases remained unmatched. The CDR3 DNA reads as TGTGCCAGCAGCTTTGGGACTAAGGGAACAGATACGCAGTATTTT. It codes for CASSFGTKGTDTQYF.

This sequence joins TRBV4-1 and TRBJ2-5, with D tentatively TRBD1 (5 bases). Trimming shortened V by 0 bases and J by 5 bases, and 16 bases separated the two germline ends. The CDR3 contains 16 residues. The germline V gene encodes CDR1 MGHRA and CDR2 YSYEKL. CDR3 bases: TGCGCCAGCAGCCAAGATCATCGAAGGGGCGCCGAGACCCAGTACTTC. This gives the protein CASSQDHRRGAETQYF.